The 18 T cell receptor beta chains listed next were all sequenced from one sample in a study of beta chain features in type 1 diabetes. Expressed TCRB transcripts were sequenced, since all the RNA that had been isolated was reverse transcribed. The protocol was immunoSEQ multiplex PCR, while the TCRdb copy is restricted to in-frame clones and leaves out a portion. The table lists over 700,000 clones, roughly 15% of them singletons. Material for sequencing was naive CD4+ T cells from blood. The source is a woman younger than 30 in good health.

This clone was observed a few times. The CDR3 loop reads CASSLELAEETQYF. The CDR3 DNA reads as TGTGCCAGCAGCTTGGAACTAGCTGAAGAGACCCAGTACTTC. V and J are TRBV5-4 and TRBJ2-5; tentatively, D is TRBD2 (6 bases). The V gene lost 0 bases and the J gene lost 3 bases, with 9 bases spanning the gap. Germline V CDR1 and CDR2: SGHNT, YYREEE (reference sequence). This CDR3 region has 14 residues.

The chain has TRBV7-6 and TRBJ2-3; 8 bases line up with TRBD1. Germline V gene lookup returns CDR1 SGHVS and CDR2 FNYEAQ. Unmatched junction bases numbered 9, after V lost 4 bases and J lost 6 bases. The CDR3 is made up of 15 amino acids. The chain's CDR3 is CASSSTGVWGDTQYF. The CDR3 nucleotides are TGTGCCAGCAGCTCGACAGGGGTCTGGGGTGATACGCAGTATTTT.

Note on this clone: Distinct nucleotide sequences in the sample also encode this CDR3. The genes are TRBV18 and TRBJ1-2, with no clear D. V lost 4 bases and J lost 1, with 7 bases in between. Germline CDR1 is KGHSH and CDR2 is LQKENI. The CDR3 totals 13 residues. CDR3 sequence reads: CASSQGVNYGYTF. For the CDR3, the DNA is TGTGCCAGCTCACAAGGTGTTAACTATGGCTACACCTTC.

This clone was detected only a few times. The gene calls are TRBV9 and TRBJ1-2; possible D gene TRBD1, 6 bases. This CDR3 is built from 13 residues. The germline V gene encodes CDR1 SGDLS and CDR2 YYNGEE. V gave up 4 bases and J gave up 1 base, with 8 bases separating them. Here the CDR3 reads CASSPDSNYGYTF. CDR3 in DNA: TGTGCCAGCAGCCCGGACAGTAACTATGGCTACACCTTC.

This clone occurred a few times. This chain uses TRBV18 with TRBJ2-2; TRBD1 aligns across 9 bases. Germline V lookup: CDR1 KGHSH, CDR2 LQKENI. Unmatched junction bases numbered 1, after V lost 4 bases and J lost 1 base. This CDR3 contains 15 residues. The DNA for the CDR3 is TGTGCCAGCTCACGGACAGGGGAGAACACCGGGGAGCTGTTTTTT. Amino acids: CASSRTGENTGELFF.

This clone has a single count. A much larger clone is a single base away; this may be a read error. This chain's CDR3 is CASSVGTGGDQPQHF. DNA of the CDR3: TGTGCCAGCAGCGTAGGGACAGGGGGCGATCAGCCCCAGCATTTT. The chain combines TRBV9 with TRBJ1-5, with TRBD1 identical over 11 bases. V was pared by 0 bases and J by 5 bases, with 1 base of the junction left unmatched. Germline V CDR1 and CDR2: SGDLS, YYNGEE. The CDR3 covers 15 residues.

This chain joins TRBV18 and TRBJ2-7, with D unresolved. The CDR3 runs 13 residues. Trimming shortened V by 3 bases and J by 4 bases, and 10 bases separated the two germline ends. CDR1 is KGHSH and CDR2 is LQKENI in the germline V gene. The CDR3 is CASSPGGVYEQYF. The CDR3 bases are TGTGCCAGCTCACCGGGTGGGGTTTACGAGCAGTACTTC.

In this sample, this clone turned up a few times. The genes are TRBV7-2 and TRBJ2-5; D remains unclear. Trimming pared 2 bases from V and 2 bases from J, leaving 9 bases between. Germline V gene data show CDR1 as SGHTA and CDR2 as FQGNSA. The CDR3 contains 14 residues. The CDR3 is CASSLTRRQETQYF. CDR3 nucleotides: TGTGCCAGCAGCTTAACACGCCGGCAAGAGACCCAGTACTTC.

The genes are TRBV6-5 and TRBJ2-5; possible D gene TRBD2, 5 bases. This CDR3 spans 14 amino acids. Trimming stripped 5 bases from V and 5 bases from J, with 15 bases between. Looked up from germline, CDR1 is MNHEY and CDR2 is SVGAGI. CDR3 protein: CASSPRHLAETQYF. In DNA, the CDR3 is TGTGCCAGCAGTCCGAGACATTTAGCGGAGACCCAGTACTTC.

This chain links TRBV9 with TRBJ2-7, with D possibly matching TRBD1 (6 bases). Germline V gene sequence: CDR1 SGDLS, CDR2 YYNGEE. V was clipped by 5 bases and J by 6 bases, with 12 bases between them. The CDR3 has 12 residues. The CDR3 nucleotides are TGTGCCAGCAGTGAACAGGGTATCGAGCAGTACTTC. Amino acids: CASSEQGIEQYF.

Turning to this clone: The junction departs from the called germline gene at one end, perhaps through a read error. The chain employs TRBV15 and TRBJ2-7; 10 nucleotides align to TRBD1. CDR1 is LNHNV and CDR2 is YYDKDF in the germline V gene (reference sequence). CDR3 length equals 14 residues. Here the CDR3 DNA reads TGTGCCACCAGCGGAGGGGACAGGGGATACGAGCAGCACTTC. Protein product: CATSGGDRGYEQHF.

This clone was detected a few times. Mismatch with germline at one junction end may stem from a read error. This chain connects TRBV4-3 to TRBJ2-1; no reliable D call. The CDR3 loop spans 13 amino acids. The germline V gene has CDR1 LGHNA and CDR2 YSLEER. The CDR3 nucleotides are TGCGCCAGCAGCCAACCTTCCTCCAATGAGCAGTTCTTC. Protein: CASSQPSSNEQFF.

The rearrangement joins TRBV9 to TRBJ2-1; possible D gene TRBD2, 5 bases. Trimming took off 0 bases at V and 9 bases at J, with 13 bases between the two ends. CDR1 is SGDLS and CDR2 is YYNGEE in the germline V gene. The CDR3 has 14 amino acids. The CDR3 sequence: CASSVGPTGIEQFF. The CDR3 DNA reads TGTGCCAGCAGCGTAGGCCCTACGGGAATTGAGCAGTTCTTC.

The chain carries TRBV29-1 and TRBJ2-5, with D perhaps being TRBD1 or TRBD2 (5 bases each). V was trimmed by 6 bases and J by 3 bases, leaving 20 bases between them. The germline V gene encodes CDR1 SQVTM and CDR2 ANQGSEA. This CDR3 contains 15 residues. The CDR3 loop reads CSVARVSGTEETQYF. The CDR3 bases are TGCAGCGTCGCCCGGGTGTCCGGGACGGAAGAGACCCAGTACTTC.

The sample holds a few counts of this clone. The chain has TRBV28 and TRBJ2-7, with unresolved D. Germline assignment: CDR1 MDHEN and CDR2 SYDVKM. V lost 3 bases and J lost 9, with 18 bases in between. The CDR3 runs to 14 residues. The CDR3 nucleotides read TGTGCCAGCAGTTTGACCCTCCCTGTTGGCGTGCAGTACTTC. Encoded protein: CASSLTLPVGVQYF.

J is TRBJ2-2 and V is TRBV7-3, with no clear D. The CDR3 has 13 residues. Trimming stripped 5 bases from V and 3 bases from J, with 7 bases between. The germline CDR1 and CDR2 sequences are SGHTA and FQGTGA. CDR3 DNA sequence: TGTGCCAGCAGCCGAACGGACACCGGGGAGCTGTTTTTT. Its translation is CASSRTDTGELFF.

This clone has more than one count but fewer than ten. The V and J genes are TRBV2 and TRBJ2-1; TRBD2 aligns across 7 bases. Trimming cost V 11 bases and J 12 bases; bases outside gene matches: 19. The V gene's germline CDR1 is SNHLY and CDR2 FYNNEI. The CDR3 is made up of 14 amino acids. Here the CDR3 DNA reads TGTGCCGAAACAGCGGGATTGGGGATTACTTCGCAGTTCTTC. The encoded protein is CAETAGLGITSQFF.

The chain recombines TRBV28 with TRBJ2-2; a weak D match, TRBD1 (6 bases). Trimming left V 6 bases short and J 7 bases short, with 15 bases between. The V gene's germline CDR1 is MDHEN and CDR2 SYDVKM. The CDR3 runs 14 residues. The CDR3 DNA reads TGTGCCAGCAGCGGGGACATAGTAATCGGGGAGCTGTTTTTT. This translates into CASSGDIVIGELFF.